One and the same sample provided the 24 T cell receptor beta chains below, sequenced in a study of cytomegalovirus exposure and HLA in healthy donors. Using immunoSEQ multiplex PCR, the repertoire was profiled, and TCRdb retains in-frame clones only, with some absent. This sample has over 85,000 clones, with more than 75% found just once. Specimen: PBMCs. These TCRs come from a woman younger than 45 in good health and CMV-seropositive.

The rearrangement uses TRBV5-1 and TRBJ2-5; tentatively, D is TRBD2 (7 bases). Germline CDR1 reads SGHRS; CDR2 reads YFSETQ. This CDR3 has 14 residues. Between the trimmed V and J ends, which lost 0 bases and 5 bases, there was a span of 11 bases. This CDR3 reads CASSLEGRGETQYF. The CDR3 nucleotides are TGCGCCAGCAGCTTGGAAGGGAGGGGGGAGACCCAGTACTTC.

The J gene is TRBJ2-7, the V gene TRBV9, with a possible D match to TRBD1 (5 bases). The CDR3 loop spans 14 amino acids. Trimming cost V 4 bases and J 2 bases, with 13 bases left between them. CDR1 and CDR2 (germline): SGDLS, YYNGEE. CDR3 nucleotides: TGTGCCAGCAGCCCGACTGGGGCCCCCTACGAGCAGTACTTC. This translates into CASSPTGAPYEQYF.

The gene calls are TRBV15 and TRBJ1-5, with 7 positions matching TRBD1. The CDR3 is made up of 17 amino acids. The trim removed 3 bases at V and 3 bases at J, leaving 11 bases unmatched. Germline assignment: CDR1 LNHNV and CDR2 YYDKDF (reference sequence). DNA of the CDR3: TGTGCCACCAGCAGCCAAAACAGGGGTCTTCCCAATCAGCCCCAGCATTTT. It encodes CATSSQNRGLPNQPQHF. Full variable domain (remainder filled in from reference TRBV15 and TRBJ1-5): DAMVIQNPRYQVTQFGKPVTLSCSQTLNHNVMYWYQQKSSQAPKLLFHYYDKDFNNEADTPDNFQSRRPNTSFCFLDIRSPGLGDTAMYLCATSSQNRGLPNQPQHFGDGTRLSIL.

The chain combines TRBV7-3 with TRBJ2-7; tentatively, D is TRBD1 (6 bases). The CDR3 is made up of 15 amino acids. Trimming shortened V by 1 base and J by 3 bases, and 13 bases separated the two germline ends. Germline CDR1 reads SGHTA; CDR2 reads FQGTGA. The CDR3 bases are TGTGCCAGCAGCTTAAGAGGGGGTTTCGTCTACGAGCAGTACTTC. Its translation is CASSLRGGFVYEQYF.

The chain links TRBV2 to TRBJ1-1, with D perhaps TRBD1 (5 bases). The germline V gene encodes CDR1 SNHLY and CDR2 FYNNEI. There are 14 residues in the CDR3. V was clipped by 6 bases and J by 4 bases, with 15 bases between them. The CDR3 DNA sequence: TGTGCCAGCAGGACACAAGGGAGGGGCACTGAAGCTTTCTTT. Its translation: CASRTQGRGTEAFF.

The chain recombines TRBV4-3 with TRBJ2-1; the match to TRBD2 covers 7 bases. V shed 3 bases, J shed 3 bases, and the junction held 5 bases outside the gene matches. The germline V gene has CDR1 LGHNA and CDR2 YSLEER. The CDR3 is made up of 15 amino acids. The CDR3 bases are TGCGCCAGCAGCCACATGGGGGGGGTCTACAATGAGCAGTTCTTC. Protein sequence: CASSHMGGVYNEQFF.

Here the CDR3 reads CASSSSGETQYF. For the CDR3, the DNA is TGTGCCAGCAGTTCTAGTGGAGAGACCCAGTACTTC. The V and J genes are TRBV27 and TRBJ2-5, with D uncertain. V was cut by 4 bases and J by 4 bases, with 7 bases left in between. The CDR3 has 12 residues. Germline V CDR1 and CDR2: MNHEY, SMNVEV (reference sequence).

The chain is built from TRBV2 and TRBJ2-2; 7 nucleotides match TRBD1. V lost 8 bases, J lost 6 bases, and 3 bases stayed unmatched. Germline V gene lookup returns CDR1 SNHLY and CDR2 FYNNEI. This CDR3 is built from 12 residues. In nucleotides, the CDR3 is TGTGCCAGCCTAGACAGGGCCGGGGAGCTGTTTTTT. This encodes CASLDRAGELFF.

The CDR3 reads CASRRTEDQPQHF. Written as DNA, the CDR3 is TGTGCCAGCAGACGGACAGAAGATCAGCCCCAGCATTTT. The J gene is TRBJ1-5, the V gene TRBV6-5; tentatively, D is TRBD1 (6 bases). The CDR3 has 13 amino acids. V was trimmed by 6 bases and J by 5 bases, leaving 11 bases between them. Germline loops: CDR1 MNHEY, CDR2 SVGAGI.

The CDR3 spells CASSLGQSGTEAFF. The CDR3 nucleotides are TGTGCCAGTAGTTTGGGCCAAAGCGGCACTGAAGCTTTCTTT. The chain is built from TRBV19 and TRBJ1-1; no clear D. The CDR3 is 14 residues long. Per germline, CDR1 LNHDA and CDR2 SQIVND (reference sequence). V was shortened by 5 bases and J by 4 bases, with 14 bases between the two germline ends.

The chain's CDR3 is CASSYSLGGFHGYTF. CDR3 DNA: TGTGCCAGCAGTTACTCGTTAGGGGGCTTTCATGGCTACACCTTC. The J gene is TRBJ1-2, the V gene TRBV6-6; 7 bases line up with TRBD1. V shed 0 bases, J shed 6 bases, and the junction held 7 bases outside the gene matches. The germline gives CDR1 MNHNY, CDR2 SVGAGI (reference sequence). The CDR3 runs to 15 residues.

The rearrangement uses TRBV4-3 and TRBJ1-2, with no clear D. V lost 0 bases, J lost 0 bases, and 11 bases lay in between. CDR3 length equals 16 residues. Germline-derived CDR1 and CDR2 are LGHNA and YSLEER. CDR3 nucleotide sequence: TGCGCCAGCAGCCAAGATAGAGGGAAGACTAACTATGGCTACACCTTC. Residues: CASSQDRGKTNYGYTF.

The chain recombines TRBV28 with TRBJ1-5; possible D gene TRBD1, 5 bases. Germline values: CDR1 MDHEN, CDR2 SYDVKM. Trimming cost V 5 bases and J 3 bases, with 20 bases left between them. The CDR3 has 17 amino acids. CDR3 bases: TGTGCCAGCAGTCTGACTAGAGCCTGGGGGACCAATCAGCCCCAGCATTTT. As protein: CASSLTRAWGTNQPQHF.

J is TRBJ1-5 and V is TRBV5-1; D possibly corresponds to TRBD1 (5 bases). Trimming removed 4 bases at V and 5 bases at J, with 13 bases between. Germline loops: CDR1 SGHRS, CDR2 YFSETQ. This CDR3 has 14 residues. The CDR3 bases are TGCGCCAGCAGCGTCGACAGCATACATCAGCCCCAGCATTTT. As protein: CASSVDSIHQPQHF.

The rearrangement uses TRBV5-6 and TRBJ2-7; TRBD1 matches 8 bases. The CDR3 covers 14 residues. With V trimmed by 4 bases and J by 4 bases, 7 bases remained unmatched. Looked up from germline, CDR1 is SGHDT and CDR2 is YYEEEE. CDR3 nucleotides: TGTGCCAGCAGCCCTCGACAGGGGTCGTACGAGCAGTACTTC. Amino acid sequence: CASSPRQGSYEQYF.

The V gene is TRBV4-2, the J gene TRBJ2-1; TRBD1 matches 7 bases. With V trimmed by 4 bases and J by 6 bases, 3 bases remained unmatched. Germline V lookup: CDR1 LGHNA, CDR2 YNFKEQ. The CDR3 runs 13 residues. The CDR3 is CASSRDRVNEQFF. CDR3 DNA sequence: TGTGCCAGCAGCCGCGACAGGGTCAATGAGCAGTTCTTC.

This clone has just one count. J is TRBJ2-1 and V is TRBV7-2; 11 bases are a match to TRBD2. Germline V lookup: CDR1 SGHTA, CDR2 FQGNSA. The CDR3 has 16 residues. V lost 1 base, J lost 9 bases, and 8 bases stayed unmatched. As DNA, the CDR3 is TGTGCCAGCAGCTTAGAGGCACTAGCGGGAGTCGTTGAGCAGTTCTTC. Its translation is CASSLEALAGVVEQFF.

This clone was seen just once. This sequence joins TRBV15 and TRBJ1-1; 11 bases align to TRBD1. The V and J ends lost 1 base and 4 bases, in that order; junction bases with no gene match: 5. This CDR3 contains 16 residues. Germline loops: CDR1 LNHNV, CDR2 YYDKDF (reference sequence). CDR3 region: CATSRASGTGGTEAFF. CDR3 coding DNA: TGTGCCACCAGCAGAGCCTCCGGGACAGGGGGCACTGAAGCTTTCTTT.

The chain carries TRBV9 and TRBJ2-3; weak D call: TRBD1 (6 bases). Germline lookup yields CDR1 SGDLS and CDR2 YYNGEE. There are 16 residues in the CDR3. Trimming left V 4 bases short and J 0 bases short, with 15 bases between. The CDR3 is CASSTGTRASTDTQYF. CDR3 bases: TGTGCCAGCAGCACAGGGACACGTGCTAGCACAGATACGCAGTATTTT.

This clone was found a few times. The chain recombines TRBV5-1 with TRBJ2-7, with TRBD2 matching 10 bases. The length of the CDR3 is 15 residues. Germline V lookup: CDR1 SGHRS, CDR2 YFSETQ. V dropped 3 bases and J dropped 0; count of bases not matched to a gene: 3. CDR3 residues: CASSWLAGASYEQYF. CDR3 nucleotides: TGCGCCAGCAGCTGGCTAGCGGGAGCCTCCTACGAGCAGTACTTC.

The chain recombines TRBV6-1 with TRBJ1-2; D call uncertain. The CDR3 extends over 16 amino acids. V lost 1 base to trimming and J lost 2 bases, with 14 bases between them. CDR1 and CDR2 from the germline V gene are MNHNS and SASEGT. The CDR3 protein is CASSEVWAGTNYGYTF. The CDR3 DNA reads TGTGCCAGCAGTGAAGTCTGGGCGGGCACCAACTATGGCTACACCTTC.

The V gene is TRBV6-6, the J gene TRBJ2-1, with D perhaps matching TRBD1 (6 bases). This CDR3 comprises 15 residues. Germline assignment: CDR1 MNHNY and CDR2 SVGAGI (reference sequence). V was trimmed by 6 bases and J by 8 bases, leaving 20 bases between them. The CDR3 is CASRPTQGPFYEQFF. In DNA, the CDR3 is TGTGCCAGCAGGCCTACACAGGGACCGTTCTATGAGCAGTTCTTC.

CDR3: CSVSEGTSGSANTGELFF. DNA for the CDR3: TGCAGCGTTTCGGAGGGGACTAGCGGTTCCGCGAACACCGGGGAGCTGTTTTTT. This chain connects TRBV29-1 to TRBJ2-2, with TRBD2 matching over 11 bases. Germline V CDR1 and CDR2: SQVTM, ANQGSEA. The CDR3 is made up of 18 amino acids. The J segment lost 0 bases and the V segment lost 5 bases, leaving 11 bases of the junction unmatched.

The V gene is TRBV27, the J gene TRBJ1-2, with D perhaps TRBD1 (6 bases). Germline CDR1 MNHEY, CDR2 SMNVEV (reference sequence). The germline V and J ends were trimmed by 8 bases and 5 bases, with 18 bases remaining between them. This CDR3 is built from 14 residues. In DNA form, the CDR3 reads TGTGCCAGCGCCGAACAGGGTCGGCCGTATGGCTACACCTTC. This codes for CASAEQGRPYGYTF.